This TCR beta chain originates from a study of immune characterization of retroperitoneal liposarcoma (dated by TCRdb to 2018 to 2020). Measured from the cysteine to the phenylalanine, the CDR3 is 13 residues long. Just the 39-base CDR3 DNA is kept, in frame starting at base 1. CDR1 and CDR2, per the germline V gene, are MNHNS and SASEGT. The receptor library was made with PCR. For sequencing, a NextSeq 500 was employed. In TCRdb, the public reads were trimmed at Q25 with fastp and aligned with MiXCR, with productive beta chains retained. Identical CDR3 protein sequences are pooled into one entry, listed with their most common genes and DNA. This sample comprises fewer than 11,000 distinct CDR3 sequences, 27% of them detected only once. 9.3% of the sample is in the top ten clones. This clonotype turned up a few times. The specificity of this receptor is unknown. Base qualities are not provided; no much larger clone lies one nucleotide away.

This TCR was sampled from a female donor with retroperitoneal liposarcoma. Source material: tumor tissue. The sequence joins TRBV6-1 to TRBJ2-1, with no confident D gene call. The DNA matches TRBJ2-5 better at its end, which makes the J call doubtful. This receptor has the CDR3 CASSLGIQETQYF. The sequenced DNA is TGTGCCAGCAGCCTGGGGATCCAAGAGACCCAGTACTTC.